This T cell receptor (beta chain) was recorded in a study of low-dose radiotherapy and immunotherapy resistance in tumors. Study-wide context: Participants in Cohort 1 were administered 0.5 Gy per fraction at 2-week intervals, to a cumulative dose of 6.5 Gy. The regimen for patients comprised intravenous nivolumab 240 mg every two weeks plus intravenous ipilimumab 1 mg/kg every six weeks. One day before radiation and immunotherapy, intravenous cyclophosphamide 200 mg/m2 was administered, with this repeated every two weeks.

This clonotype was seen many times. Time point described: before trial treatment. Nivolumab, ipilimumab, aspirin, low-dose cyclophosphamide and low-dose radiotherapy were given to donors. Trimming removed 10 bases from V and 8 bases from J, with 15 bases in between. Looked up from germline, CDR1 is MNHEY and CDR2 is SVGAGI. The CDR3 has 11 amino acids. First-strand cDNA relied on TRAV- and TRBV-specific primers spanning alpha and beta chains. The authors ran 20 PCR cycles to amplify TCRs with a constant-region primer and V-primer adapter. Each CDR3 protein gets one entry after TCRdb re-called the reads with MiXCR. Of under 90,000 distinct CDR3 sequences listed, 15% to 20% are singletons.

This chain links TRBV6-5 with TRBJ2-7; D is unresolved. This sample comprised PBMCs, obtained before treatment. This clonotype was sampled from a male donor with prostate cancer. CDR3 in DNA: TGTGCCACCTACAAGGGCGGCAAGCAGTACTTC. Its translation is CATYKGGKQYF.